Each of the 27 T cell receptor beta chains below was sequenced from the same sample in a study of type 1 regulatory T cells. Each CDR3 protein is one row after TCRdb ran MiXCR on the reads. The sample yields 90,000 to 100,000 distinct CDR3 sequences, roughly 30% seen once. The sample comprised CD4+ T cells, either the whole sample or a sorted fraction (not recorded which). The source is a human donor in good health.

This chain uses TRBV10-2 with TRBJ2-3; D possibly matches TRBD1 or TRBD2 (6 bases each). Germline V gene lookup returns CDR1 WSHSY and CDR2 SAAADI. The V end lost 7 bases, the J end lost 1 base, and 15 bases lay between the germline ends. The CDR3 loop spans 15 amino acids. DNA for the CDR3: TGCGCCAGCAAACGCAGGGGAGGAGGCACAGATACGCAGTATTTT. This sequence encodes CASKRRGGGTDTQYF.

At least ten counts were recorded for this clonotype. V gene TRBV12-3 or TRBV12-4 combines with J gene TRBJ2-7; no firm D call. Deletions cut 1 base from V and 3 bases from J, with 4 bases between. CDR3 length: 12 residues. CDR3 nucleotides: TGTGCCAGCAGTTTAGGCATCTACGAGCAGTACTTC. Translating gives CASSLGIYEQYF.

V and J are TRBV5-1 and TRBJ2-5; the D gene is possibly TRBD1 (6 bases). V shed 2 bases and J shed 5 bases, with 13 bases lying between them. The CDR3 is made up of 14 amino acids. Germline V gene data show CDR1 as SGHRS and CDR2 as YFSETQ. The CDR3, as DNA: TGCGCCAGCAGCTTTAACAGGGCCGGGGAGACCCAGTACTTC. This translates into CASSFNRAGETQYF.

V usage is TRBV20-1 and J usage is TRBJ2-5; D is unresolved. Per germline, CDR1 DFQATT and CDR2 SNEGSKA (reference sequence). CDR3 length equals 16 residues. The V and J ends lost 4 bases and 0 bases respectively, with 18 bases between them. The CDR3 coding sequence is TGCAGTGCTACCGATCCGTCCGGCGGAAACCAAGAGACCCAGTACTTC. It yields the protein CSATDPSGGNQETQYF.

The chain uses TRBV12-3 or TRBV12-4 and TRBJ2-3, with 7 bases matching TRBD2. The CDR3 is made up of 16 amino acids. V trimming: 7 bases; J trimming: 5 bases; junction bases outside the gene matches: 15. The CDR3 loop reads CASTPGDGGRRDTQYF. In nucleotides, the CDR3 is TGTGCCAGCACCCCGGGAGATGGCGGGAGACGAGATACGCAGTATTTT.

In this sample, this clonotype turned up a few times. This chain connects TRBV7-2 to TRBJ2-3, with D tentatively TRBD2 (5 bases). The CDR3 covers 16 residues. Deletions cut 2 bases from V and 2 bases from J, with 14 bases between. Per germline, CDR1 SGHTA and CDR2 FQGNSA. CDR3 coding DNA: TGTGCCAGCAGCTTAAGCGCTAGCACGGACACAGATACGCAGTATTTT. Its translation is CASSLSASTDTDTQYF.

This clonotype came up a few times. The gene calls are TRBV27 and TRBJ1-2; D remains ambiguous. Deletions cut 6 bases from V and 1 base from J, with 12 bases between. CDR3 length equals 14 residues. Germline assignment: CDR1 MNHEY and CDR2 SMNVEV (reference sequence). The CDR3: CASRATGNNYGYTF. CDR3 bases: TGTGCCAGCAGGGCGACGGGGAATAACTATGGCTACACCTTC.

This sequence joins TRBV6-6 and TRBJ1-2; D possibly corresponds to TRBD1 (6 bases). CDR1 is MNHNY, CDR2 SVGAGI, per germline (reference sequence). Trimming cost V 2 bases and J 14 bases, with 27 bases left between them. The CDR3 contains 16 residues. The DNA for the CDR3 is TGTGCCAGCAGTTACCCTCAGGACAGTATTACCCCAGTACAGACCTTC. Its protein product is CASSYPQDSITPVQTF.

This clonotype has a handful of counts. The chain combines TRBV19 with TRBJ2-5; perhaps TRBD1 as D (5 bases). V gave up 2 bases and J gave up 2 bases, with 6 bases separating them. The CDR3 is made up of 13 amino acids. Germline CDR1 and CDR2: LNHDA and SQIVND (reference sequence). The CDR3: CASSISGQETQYF. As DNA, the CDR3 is TGTGCCAGTAGTATATCAGGGCAAGAGACCCAGTACTTC.

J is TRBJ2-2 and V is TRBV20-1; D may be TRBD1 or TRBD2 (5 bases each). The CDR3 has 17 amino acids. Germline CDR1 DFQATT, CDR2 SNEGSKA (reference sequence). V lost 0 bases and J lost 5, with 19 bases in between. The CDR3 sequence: CSARDASKTQGTGELFF. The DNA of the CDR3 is TGCAGTGCTAGAGATGCTAGCAAAACTCAGGGAACCGGGGAGCTGTTTTTT.

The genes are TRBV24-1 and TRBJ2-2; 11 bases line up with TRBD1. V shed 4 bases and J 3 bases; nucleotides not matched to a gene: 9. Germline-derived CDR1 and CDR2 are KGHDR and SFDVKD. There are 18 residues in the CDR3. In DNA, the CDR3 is TGTGCCACCAGTGACCCCCCCGGGACAGGGGGTTACACCGGGGAGCTGTTTTTT. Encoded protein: CATSDPPGTGGYTGELFF.

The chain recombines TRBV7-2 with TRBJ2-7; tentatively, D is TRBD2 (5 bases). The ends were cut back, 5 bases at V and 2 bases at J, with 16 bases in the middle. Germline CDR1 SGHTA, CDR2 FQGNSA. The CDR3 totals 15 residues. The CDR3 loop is CASSIATTLTYEQYF. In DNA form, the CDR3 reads TGTGCCAGCAGCATCGCGACTACTCTTACCTACGAGCAGTACTTC.

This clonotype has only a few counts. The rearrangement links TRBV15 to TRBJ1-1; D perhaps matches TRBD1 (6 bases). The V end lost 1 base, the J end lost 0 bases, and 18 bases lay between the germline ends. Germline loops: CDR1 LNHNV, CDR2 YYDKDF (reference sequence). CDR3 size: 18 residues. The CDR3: CATSRGRGQGIMNTEAFF. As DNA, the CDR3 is TGTGCCACCAGCAGAGGCCGAGGCCAGGGGATTATGAACACTGAAGCTTTCTTT.

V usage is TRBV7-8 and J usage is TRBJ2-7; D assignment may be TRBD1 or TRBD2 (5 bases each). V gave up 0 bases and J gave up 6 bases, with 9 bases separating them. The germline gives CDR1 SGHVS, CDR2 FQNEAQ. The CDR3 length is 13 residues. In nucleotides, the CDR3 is TGTGCCAGCAGCTTAGCGGTGAGGGGCGAGCAGTACTTC. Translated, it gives CASSLAVRGEQYF.

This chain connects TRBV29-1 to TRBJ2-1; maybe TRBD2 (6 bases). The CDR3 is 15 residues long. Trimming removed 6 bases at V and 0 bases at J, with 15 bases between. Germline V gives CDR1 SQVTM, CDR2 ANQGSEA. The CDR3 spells CSVVSGRSSYNEQFF. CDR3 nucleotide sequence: TGCAGCGTGGTGAGCGGGCGCAGCTCCTACAATGAGCAGTTCTTC.

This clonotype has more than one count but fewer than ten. CDR3 in amino acids: CASREGPKGIRALPTDTQYF. In nucleotides, the CDR3 is TGTGCCAGCAGGGAGGGTCCAAAAGGGATTCGGGCCCTCCCCACAGATACGCAGTATTTT. The chain employs TRBV7-8 and TRBJ2-3; D possibly corresponds to TRBD2 (6 bases). V lost 6 bases, J lost 2 bases, and 30 bases lay in between. In germline, CDR1 is SGHVS, CDR2 FQNEAQ. This CDR3 has 20 amino acids.

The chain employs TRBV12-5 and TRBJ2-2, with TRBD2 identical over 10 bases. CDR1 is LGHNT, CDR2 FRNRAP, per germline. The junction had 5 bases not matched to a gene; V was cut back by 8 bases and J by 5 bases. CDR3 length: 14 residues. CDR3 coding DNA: TGTGCTAGTCAGAGGACTAGCGGTACCGGGGAGCTGTTTTTT. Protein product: CASQRTSGTGELFF.

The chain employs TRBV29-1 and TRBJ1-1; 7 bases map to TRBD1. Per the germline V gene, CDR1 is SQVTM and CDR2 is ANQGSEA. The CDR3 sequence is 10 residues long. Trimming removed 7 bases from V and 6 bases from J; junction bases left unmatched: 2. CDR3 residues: CSAGGAEAFF. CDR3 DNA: TGCAGCGCAGGGGGGGCTGAAGCTTTCTTT.

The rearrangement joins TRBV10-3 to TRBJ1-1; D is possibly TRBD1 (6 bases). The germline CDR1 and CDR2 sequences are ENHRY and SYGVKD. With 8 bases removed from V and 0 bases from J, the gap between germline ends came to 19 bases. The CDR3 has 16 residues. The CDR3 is CAISLESGAMNTEAFF. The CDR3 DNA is TGTGCCATCTCCCTCGAGTCGGGGGCTATGAACACTGAAGCTTTCTTT.

The CDR3 DNA follows: TGCGCCAGCAGCCCCCTGGGCTCAGGGAGGAATCAGCCCCAGCATTTT. Its protein is CASSPLGSGRNQPQHF. The chain has TRBV4-1 and TRBJ1-5; TRBD1 might be the D (5 bases). The CDR3 loop spans 16 amino acids. Germline V gives CDR1 MGHRA, CDR2 YSYEKL. V was pared by 4 bases and J by 4 bases, with 17 bases between.

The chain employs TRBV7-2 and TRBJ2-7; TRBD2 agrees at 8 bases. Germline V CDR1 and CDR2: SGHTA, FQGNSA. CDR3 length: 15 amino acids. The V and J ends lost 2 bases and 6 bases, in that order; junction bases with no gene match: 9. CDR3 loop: CASSLIDSGMVEQYF. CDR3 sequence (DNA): TGTGCCAGCAGCTTAATCGATAGCGGGATGGTCGAGCAGTACTTC. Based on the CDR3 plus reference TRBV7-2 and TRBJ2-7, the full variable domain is GAGVSQSPSNKVTEKGKDVELRCDPISGHTALYWYRQSLGQGLEFLIYFQGNSAPDKSGLPSDRFSAERTGGSVSTLTIQRTQQEDSAVYLCASSLIDSGMVEQYFGPGTRLTVT.

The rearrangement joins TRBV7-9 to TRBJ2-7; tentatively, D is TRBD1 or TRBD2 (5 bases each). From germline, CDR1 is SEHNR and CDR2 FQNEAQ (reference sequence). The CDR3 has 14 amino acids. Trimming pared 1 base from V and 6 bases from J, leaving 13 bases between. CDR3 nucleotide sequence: TGTGCCAGCAGCTTAGGCCCCGAGGGGAGCGAGCAGTACTTC. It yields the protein CASSLGPEGSEQYF.

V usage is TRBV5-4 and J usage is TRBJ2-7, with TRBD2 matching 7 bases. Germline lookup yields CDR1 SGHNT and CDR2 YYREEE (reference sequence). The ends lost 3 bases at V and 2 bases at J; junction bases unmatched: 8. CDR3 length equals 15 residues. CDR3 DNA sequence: TGTGCCAGCAGCTCTTTGGCTAGCGGAGCCTACGAGCAGTACTTC. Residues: CASSSLASGAYEQYF.

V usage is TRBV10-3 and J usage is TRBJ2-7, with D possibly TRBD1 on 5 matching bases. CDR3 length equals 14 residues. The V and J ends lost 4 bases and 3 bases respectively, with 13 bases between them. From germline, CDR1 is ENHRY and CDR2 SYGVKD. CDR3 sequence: CAISVAGSRYEQYF. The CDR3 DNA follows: TGTGCCATCAGTGTGGCAGGGTCACGCTACGAGCAGTACTTC.

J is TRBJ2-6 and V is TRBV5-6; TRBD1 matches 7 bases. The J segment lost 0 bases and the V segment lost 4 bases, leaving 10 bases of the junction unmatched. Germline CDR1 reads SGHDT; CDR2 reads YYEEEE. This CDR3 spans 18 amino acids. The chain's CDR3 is CASSPGQHALSGANVLTF. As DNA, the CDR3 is TGTGCCAGCAGCCCGGGACAGCATGCCCTCTCTGGGGCCAACGTCCTGACTTTC.

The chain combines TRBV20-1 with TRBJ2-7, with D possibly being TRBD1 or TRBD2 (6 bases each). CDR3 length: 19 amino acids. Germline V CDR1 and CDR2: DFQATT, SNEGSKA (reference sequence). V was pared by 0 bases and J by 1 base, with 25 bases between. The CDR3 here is CSARDWLGGGQGISYEQYF. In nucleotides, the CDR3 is TGCAGTGCTAGAGATTGGTTGGGGGGCGGGCAGGGAATATCCTACGAGCAGTACTTC.

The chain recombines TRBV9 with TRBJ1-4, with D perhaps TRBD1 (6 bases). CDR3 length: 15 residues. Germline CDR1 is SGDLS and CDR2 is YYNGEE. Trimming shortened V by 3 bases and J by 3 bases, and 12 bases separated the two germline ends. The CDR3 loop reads CASSADRTANEKLFF. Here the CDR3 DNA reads TGTGCCAGCAGCGCCGACAGGACAGCTAATGAAAAACTGTTTTTT. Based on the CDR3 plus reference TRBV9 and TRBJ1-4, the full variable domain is DSGVTQTPKHLITATGQRVTLRCSPRSGDLSVYWYQQSLDQGLQFLIQYYNGEERAKGNILERFSAQQFPDLHSELNLSSLELGDSALYFCASSADRTANEKLFFGSGTQLSVL.